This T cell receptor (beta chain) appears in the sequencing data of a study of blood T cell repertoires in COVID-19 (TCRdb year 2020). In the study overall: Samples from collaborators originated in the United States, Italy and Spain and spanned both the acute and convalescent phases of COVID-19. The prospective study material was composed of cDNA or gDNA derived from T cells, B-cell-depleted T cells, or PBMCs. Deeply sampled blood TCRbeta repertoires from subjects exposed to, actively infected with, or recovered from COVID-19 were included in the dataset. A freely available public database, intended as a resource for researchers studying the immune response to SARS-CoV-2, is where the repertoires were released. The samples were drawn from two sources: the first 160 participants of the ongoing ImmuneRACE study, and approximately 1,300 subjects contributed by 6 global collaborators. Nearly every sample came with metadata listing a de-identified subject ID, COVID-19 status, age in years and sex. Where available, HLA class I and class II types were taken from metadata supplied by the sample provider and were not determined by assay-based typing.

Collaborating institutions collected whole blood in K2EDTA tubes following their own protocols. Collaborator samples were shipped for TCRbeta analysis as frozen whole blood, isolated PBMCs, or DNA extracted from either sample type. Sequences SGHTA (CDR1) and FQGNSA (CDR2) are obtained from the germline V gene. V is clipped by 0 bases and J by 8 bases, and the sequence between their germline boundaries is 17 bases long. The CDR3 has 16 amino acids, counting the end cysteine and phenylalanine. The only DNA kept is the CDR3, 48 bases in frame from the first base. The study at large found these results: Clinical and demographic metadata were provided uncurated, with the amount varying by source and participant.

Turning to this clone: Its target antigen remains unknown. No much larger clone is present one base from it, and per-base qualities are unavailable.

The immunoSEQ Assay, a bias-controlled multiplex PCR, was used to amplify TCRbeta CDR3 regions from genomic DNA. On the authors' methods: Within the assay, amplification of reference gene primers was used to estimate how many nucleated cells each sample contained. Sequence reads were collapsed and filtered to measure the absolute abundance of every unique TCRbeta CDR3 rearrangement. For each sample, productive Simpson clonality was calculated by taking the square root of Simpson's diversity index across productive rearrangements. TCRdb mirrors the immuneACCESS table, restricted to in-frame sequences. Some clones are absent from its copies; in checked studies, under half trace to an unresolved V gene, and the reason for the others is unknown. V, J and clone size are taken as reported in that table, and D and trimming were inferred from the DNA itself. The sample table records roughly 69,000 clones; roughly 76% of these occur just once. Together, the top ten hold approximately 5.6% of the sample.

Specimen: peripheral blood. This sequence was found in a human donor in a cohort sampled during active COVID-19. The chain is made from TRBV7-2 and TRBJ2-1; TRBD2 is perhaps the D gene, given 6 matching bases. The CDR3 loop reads CASSLAGTRSMDEQFF. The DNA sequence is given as TGTGCCAGCAGCTTAGCCGGGACTCGCAGTATGGATGAGCAGTTCTTC. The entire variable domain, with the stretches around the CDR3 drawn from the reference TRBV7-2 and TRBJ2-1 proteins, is GAGVSQSPSNKVTEKGKDVELRCDPISGHTALYWYRQSLGQGLEFLIYFQGNSAPDKSGLPSDRFSAERTGGSVSTLTIQRTQQEDSAVYLCASSLAGTRSMDEQFFGPGTRLTVL.